This paragraph reports one TCR beta chain. The data are from a study of siplizumab effects on memory and regulatory T cells. V was cut by 5 bases and J by 11 bases, with 15 bases left in between. Germline V CDR1 and CDR2: GTSNPN, SVGIG (reference sequence). There are 11 residues in the CDR3. The method was immunoSEQ multiplex PCR; TCRdb's version includes in-frame clones alone and lacks a portion of them. Altogether roughly 100,000 clones are present, roughly 96% being singletons, with the ten largest covering 0.031%. TEMRA, effector memory, memory and naive subsets, all unstimulated, were sequenced in a few donor pairs.

The receptor was derived from a human donor in good health. This chain uses TRBV30 with TRBJ1-1, with D hard to call. The sequenced material came from naive CD4+ T cells sorted from blood. Written as DNA, the CDR3 is TGTGCCTGGGTGACGAGGGTCGGCGCTTTCTTT. Protein sequence: CAWVTRVGAFF.